The clone carrying this TCR beta chain was counted once. Its antigen is undetermined. The data belong to a study of PD-1 blockade in mismatch repair-deficient tumors. About the study: All were previously treated, progressing patients with 11 to 13 mismatch repair-deficient cancer types.

PCR or immunohistochemistry showed mismatch repair deficiency in every enrolled patient. TCRs were sequenced from a few patients responding to pembrolizumab. The study, taken as a whole, reports: Rapid post-treatment expansion, then contraction, generally preceding radiologic response, marked tumor-resident clones.

V dropped 0 bases and J dropped 8; count of bases not matched to a gene: 11. The CDR3 contains 15 residues. CDR1 is GTSNPN and CDR2 is SVGIG in the germline V gene (reference sequence). Sequenced by immunoSEQ multiplex PCR; TCRdb stores in-frame clones only, minus some. The repertoire holds 120,000 or so clones, with roughly 90% as singletons. The chain has TRBV30 and TRBJ1-2; 8 bases are shared with TRBD1. Specimen: peripheral blood, collected 72 weeks after starting pembrolizumab. The source is an adult with mismatch repair-deficient cancer. The DNA of the CDR3 is TGTGCCTGGAGTGTATGGTCAGGGGGCGCCTCGGGCTACACCTTC. It encodes CAWSVWSGGASGYTF. Looking up the rest from reference TRBV30 and TRBJ1-2 gives the full variable domain: SQTIHQWPATLVQPVGSPLSLECTVEGTSNPNLYWYRQAAGRGLQLLFYSVGIGQISSEVPQNLSASRPQDRQFILSSKKLLLSDSGFYLCAWSVWSGGASGYTFGSGTRLTVV.